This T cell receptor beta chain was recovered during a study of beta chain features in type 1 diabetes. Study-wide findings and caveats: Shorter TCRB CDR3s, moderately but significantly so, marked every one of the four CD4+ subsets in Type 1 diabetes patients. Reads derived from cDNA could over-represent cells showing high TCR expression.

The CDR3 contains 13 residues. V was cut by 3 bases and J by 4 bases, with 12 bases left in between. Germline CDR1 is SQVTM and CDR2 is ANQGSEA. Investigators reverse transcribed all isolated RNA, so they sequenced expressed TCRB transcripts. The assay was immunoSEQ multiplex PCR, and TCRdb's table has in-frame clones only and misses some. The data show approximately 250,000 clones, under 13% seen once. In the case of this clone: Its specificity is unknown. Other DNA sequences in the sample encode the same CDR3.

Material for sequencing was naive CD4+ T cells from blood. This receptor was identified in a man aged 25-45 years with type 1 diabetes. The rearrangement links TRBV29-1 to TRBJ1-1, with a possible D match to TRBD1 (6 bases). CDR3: CSVDRTGITEAFF. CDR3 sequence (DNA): TGCAGCGTTGATCGCACAGGGATCACTGAAGCTTTCTTT.